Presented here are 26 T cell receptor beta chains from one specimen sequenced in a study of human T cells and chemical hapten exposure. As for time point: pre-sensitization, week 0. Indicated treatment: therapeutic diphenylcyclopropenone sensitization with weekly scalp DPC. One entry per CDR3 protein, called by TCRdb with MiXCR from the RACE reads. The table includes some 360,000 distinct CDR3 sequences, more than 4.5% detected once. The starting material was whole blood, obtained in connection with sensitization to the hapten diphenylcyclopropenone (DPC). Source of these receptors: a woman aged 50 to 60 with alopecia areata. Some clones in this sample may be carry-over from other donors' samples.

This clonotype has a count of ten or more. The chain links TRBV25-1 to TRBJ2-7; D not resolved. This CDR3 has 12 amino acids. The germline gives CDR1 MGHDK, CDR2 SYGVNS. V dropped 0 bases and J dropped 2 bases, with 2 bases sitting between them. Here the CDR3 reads CASSEYPYEQYF. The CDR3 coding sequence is TGTGCCAGCAGTGAATATCCCTACGAGCAGTACTTC.

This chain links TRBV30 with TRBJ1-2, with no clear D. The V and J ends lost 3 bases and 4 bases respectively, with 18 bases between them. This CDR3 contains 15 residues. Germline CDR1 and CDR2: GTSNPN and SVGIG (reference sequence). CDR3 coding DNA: TGTGCCTGGAGCCCGGAAAACTTAAGGGTCTATGGCTACACCTTC. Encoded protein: CAWSPENLRVYGYTF.

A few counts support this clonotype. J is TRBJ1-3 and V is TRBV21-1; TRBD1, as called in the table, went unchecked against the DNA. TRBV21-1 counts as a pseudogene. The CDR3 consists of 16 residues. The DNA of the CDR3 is TGTGCCAGCAGCAACTACCGCCCGAACCCTGGAAACACCATATATTTT. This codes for CASSNYRPNPGNTIYF.

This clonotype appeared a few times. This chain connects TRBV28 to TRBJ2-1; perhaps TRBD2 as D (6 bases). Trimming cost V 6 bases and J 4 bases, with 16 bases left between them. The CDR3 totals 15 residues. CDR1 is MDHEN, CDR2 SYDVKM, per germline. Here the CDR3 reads CASSLLATSYNEQFF. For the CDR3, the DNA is TGTGCCAGCAGCCTCCTAGCGACATCTTACAATGAGCAGTTCTTC.

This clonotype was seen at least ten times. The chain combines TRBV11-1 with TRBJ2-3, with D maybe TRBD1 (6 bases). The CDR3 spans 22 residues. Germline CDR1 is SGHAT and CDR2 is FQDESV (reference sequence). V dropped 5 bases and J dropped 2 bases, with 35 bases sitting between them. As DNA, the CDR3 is TGTGCCAGCAGCACGCGTTGGACGGACGGTGGGGCAGGGGACCTAAACACAGATACGCAGTATTTT. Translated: CASSTRWTDGGAGDLNTDTQYF.

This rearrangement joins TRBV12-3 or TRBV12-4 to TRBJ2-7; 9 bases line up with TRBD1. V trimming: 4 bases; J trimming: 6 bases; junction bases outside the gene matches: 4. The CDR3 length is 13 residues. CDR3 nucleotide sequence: TGTGCCAGCAGTTATGGGACAGGGAGCGAGCAGTACTTC. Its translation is CASSYGTGSEQYF.

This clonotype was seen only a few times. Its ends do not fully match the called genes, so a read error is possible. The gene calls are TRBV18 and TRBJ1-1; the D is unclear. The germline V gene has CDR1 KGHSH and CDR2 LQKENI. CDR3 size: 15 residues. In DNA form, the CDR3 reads TGTGCCAGCTCACCACCGTCGGGGAGTAACACCGAAGCTTTCTTT. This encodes CASSPPSGSNTEAFF.

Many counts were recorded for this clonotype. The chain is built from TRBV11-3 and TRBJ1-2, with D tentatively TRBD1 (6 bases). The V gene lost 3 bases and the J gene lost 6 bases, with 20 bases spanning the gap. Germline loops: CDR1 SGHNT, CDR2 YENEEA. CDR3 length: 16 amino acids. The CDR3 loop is CASSFTHPAGVDGYTF. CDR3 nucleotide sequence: TGTGCCAGCAGCTTCACGCACCCCGCAGGGGTTGATGGCTACACCTTC.

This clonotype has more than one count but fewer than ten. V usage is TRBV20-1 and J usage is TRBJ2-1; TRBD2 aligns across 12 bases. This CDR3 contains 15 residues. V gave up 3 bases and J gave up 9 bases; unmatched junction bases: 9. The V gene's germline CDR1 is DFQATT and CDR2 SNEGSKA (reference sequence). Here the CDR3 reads CSASPIGLAGFEQFF. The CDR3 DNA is TGCAGTGCTAGCCCTATTGGACTAGCGGGATTTGAGCAGTTCTTC.

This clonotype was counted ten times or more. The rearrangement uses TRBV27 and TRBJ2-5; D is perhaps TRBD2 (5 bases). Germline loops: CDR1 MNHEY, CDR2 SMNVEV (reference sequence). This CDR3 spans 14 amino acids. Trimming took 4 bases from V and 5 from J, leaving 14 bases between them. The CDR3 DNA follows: TGTGCCAGCAGTTCCTCACTAGGAGCGGAGACCCAGTACTTC. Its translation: CASSSSLGAETQYF.

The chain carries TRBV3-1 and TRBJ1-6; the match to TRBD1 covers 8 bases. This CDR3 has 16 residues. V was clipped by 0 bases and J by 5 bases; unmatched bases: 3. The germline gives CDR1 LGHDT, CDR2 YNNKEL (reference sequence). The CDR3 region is CASSQERTGNNSPLHF. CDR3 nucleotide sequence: TGTGCCAGCAGCCAAGAAAGGACAGGGAATAATTCACCCCTCCACTTT.

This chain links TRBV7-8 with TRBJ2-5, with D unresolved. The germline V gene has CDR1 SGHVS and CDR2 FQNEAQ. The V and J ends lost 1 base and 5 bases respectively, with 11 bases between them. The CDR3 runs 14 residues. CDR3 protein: CASSLGLRSETQYF. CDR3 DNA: TGTGCCAGCAGCTTAGGACTTCGGTCGGAGACCCAGTACTTC.

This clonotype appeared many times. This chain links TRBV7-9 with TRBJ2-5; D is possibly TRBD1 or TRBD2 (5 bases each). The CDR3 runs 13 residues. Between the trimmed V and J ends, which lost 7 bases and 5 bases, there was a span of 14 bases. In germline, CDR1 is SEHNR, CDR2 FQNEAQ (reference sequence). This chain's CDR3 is CASTPGSGETQYF. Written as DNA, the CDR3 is TGTGCCAGCACGCCGGGGTCAGGGGAGACCCAGTACTTC.

The CDR3, as DNA: TGCAGCGTTGAAGACCCAGGGACAGGGAGCACAGATACGCAGTATTTT. It codes for CSVEDPGTGSTDTQYF. The rearrangement uses TRBV29-1 and TRBJ2-3; 9 nucleotides align to TRBD1. The V segment lost 0 bases and the J segment 0 bases; nucleotides outside the gene matches: 4. The CDR3 totals 16 residues. Germline CDR1 reads SQVTM; CDR2 reads ANQGSEA.

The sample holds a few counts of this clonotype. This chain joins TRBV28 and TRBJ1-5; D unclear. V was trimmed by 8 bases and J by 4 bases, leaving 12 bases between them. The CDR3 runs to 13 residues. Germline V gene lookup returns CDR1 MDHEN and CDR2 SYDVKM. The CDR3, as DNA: TGTGCCAGCGGTATGGGAGGTAATCAGCCCCAGCATTTT. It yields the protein CASGMGGNQPQHF. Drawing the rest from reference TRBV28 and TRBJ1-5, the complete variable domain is DVKVTQSSRYLVKRTGEKVFLECVQDMDHENMFWYRQDPGLGLRLIYFSYDVKMKEKGDIPEGYSVSREKKERFSLILESASTNQTSMYLCASGMGGNQPQHFGDGTRLSIL.

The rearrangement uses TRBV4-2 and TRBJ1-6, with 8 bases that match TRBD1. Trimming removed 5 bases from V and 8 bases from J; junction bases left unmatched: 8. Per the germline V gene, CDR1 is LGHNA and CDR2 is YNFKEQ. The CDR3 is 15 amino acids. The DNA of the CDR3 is TGTGCCAGCAGCACTCGACAGGGGACGGATTCACCCCTCCACTTT. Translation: CASSTRQGTDSPLHF.

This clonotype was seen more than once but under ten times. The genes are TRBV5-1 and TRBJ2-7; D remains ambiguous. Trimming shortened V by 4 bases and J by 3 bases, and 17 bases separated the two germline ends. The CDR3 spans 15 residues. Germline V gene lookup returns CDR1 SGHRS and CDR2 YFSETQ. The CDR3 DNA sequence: TGCGCCAGCAGCCCGGCGGCTTTAGGAGACTACGAGCAGTACTTC. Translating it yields CASSPAALGDYEQYF.

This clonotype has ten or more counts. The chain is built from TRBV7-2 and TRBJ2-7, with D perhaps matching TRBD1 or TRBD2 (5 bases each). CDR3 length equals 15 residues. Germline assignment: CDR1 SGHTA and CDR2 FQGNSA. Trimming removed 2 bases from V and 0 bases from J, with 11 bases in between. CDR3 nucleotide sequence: TGTGCCAGCAGCTTATCGGGGCATAGCTCCTACGAGCAGTACTTC. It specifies CASSLSGHSSYEQYF.

In DNA, the CDR3 is TGTGCCTGGAGTACCAGCTCCTACAATGAGCAGTTCTTC. As protein: CAWSTSSYNEQFF. The chain uses TRBV30 and TRBJ2-1; D is unclear. Germline V CDR1 and CDR2: GTSNPN, SVGIG (reference sequence). The CDR3 is 13 amino acids. The V gene lost 2 bases and the J gene lost 0 bases, with 5 bases spanning the gap.

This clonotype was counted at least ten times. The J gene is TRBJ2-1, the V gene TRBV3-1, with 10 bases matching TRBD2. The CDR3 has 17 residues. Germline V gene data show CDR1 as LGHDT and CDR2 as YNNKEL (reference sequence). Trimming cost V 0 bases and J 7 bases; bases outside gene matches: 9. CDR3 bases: TGTGCCAGCAGCCAAGATCCCCCAGCGGGGGGGCGAAATGAGCAGTTCTTC. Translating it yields CASSQDPPAGGRNEQFF.

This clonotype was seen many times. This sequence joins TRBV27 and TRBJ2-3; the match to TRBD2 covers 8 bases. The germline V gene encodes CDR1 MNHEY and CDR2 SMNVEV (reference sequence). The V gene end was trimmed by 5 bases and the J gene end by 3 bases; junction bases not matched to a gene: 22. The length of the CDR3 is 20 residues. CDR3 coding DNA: TGTGCCAGCAGTGATTCTGGAGGGCTTACCGGGAGGGCCGGAACAGATACGCAGTATTTT. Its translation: CASSDSGGLTGRAGTDTQYF.

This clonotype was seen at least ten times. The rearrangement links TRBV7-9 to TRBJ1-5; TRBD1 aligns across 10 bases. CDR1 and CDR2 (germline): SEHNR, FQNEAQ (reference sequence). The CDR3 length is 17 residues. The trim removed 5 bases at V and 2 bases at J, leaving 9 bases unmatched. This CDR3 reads CASSPGTGVIRNQPQHF. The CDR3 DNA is TGTGCCAGCAGCCCTGGGACAGGGGTAATTCGCAATCAGCCCCAGCATTTT.

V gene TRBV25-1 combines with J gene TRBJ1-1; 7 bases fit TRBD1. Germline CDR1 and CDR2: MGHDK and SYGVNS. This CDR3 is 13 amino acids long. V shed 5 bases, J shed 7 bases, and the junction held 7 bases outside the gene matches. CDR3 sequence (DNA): TGTGCCAGCAGTTCATTTGCAGGGGGTGAAGCTTTCTTT. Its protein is CASSSFAGGEAFF. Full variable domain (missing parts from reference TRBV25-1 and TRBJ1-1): EADIYQTPRYLVIGTGKKITLECSQTMGHDKMYWYQQDPGMELHLIHYSYGVNSTEKGDLSSESTVSRIRTEHFPLTLESARPSHTSQYLCASSSFAGGEAFFGQGTRLTVV.

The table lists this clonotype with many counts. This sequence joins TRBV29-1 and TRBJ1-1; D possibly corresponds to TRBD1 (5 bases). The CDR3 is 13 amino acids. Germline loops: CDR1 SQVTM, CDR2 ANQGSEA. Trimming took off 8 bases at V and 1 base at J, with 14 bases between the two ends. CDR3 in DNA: TGCAGCCTGCGGCGAGGGGCGAACACTGAAGCTTTCTTT. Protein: CSLRRGANTEAFF. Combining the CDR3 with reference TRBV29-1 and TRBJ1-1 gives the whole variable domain SAVISQKPSRDICQRGTSLTIQCQVDSQVTMMFWYRQQPGQSLTLIATANQGSEATYESGFVIDKFPISRPNLTFSTLTVSNMSPEDSSIYLCSLRRGANTEAFFGQGTRLTVV.

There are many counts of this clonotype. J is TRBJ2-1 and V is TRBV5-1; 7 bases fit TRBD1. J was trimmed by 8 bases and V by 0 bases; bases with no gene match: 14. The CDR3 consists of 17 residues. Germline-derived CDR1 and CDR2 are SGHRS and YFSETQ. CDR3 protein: CASSLGFGTASADEQFF. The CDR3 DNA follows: TGCGCCAGCAGCTTGGGATTCGGGACAGCATCGGCCGATGAGCAGTTCTTC.

The CDR3, as DNA: TGTGCCAGCAGCCTGGCGGTTTCTGGAAACACCATATATTTT. Translated: CASSLAVSGNTIYF. This chain connects TRBV12-3 or TRBV12-4 to TRBJ1-3; no clear D. Between the trimmed V and J ends, which lost 6 bases and 1 base, there was a span of 10 bases. The CDR3 extends over 14 amino acids.